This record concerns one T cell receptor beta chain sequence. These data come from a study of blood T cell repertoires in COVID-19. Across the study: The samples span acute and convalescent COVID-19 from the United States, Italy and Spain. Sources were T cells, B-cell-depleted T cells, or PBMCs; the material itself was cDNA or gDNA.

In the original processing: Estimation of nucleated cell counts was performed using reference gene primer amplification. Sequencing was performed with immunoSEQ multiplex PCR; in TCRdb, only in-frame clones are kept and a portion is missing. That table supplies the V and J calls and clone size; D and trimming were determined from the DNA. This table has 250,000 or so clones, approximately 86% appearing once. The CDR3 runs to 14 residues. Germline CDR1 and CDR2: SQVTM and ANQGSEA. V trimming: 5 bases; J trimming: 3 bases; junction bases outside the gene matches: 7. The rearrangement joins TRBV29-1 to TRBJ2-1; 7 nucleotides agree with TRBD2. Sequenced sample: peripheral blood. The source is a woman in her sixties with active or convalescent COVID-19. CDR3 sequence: CSVPGAGIYNEQFF. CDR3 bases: TGCAGCGTTCCCGGAGCGGGGATCTACAATGAGCAGTTCTTC.